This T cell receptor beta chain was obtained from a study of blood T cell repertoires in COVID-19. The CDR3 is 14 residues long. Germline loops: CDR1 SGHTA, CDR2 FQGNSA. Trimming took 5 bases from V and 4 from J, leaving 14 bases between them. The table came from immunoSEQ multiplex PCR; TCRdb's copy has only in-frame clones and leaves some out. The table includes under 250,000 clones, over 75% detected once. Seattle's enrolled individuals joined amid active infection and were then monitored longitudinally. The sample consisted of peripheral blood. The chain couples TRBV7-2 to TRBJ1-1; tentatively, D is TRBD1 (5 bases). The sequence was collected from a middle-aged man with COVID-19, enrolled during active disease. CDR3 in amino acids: CASSPGRGSTEAFF. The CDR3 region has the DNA TGTGCCAGCAGCCCGGGTCGGGGGTCCACTGAAGCTTTCTTT.